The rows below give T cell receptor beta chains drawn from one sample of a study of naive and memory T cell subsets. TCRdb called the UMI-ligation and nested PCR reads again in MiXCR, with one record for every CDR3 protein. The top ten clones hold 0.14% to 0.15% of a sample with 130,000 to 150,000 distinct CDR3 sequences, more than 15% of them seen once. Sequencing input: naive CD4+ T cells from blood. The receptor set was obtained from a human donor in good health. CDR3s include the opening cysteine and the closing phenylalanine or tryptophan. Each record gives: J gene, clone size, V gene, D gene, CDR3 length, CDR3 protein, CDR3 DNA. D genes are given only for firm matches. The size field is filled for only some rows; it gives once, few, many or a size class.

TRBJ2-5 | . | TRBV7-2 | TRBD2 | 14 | CATAVAGGGETQYF | TGTGCCACCGCGGTAGCGGGAGGGGGGGAGACCCAGTACTTC
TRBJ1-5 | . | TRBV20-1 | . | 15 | CSAAPAQVLYQPQHF | TGCAGTGCGGCCCCGGCGCAGGTGCTTTATCAGCCCCAGCATTTT
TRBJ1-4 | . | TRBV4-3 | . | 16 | CASSQDLFATNEKLFF | TGCGCCAGCAGCCAAGATTTGTTCGCAACTAATGAAAAACTGTTTTTT
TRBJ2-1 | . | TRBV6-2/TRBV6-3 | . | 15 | CASRMGGSAYNEQFF | TGTGCCAGCAGAATGGGGGGCAGCGCCTACAATGAGCAGTTCTTC
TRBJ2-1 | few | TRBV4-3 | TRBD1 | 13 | CASSQDGTGGEFF | TGCGCCAGCAGCCAAGACGGGACAGGGGGGGAGTTCTTC
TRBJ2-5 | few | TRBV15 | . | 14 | CATSRRRTQETQYF | TGTGCCACCAGCAGGCGCCGGACCCAAGAGACCCAGTACTTC
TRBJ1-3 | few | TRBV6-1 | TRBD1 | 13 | CASRQGTGNTIYF | TGTGCCAGCAGACAGGGGACTGGAAACACCATATATTTT
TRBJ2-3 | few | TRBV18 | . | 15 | CASSPTLGPSVTQYF | TGTGCCAGCTCACCAACTTTGGGGCCGTCCGTTACGCAGTATTTT
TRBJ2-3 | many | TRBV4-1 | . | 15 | CASQKIGAYTDTQYF | TGCGCCAGCCAGAAGATCGGGGCATACACAGATACGCAGTATTTT
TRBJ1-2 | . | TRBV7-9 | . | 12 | CASSTGPPGYTF | TGTGCCAGCAGCACAGGGCCCCCTGGCTACACCTTC
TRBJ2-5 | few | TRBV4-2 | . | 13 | CASRRDSQETQYF | TGTGCCAGCAGGCGGGACAGCCAAGAGACCCAGTACTTC
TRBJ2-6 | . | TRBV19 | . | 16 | CASTPVGHFEANVLTF | TGTGCCAGTACTCCCGTTGGACACTTTGAGGCCAACGTCCTGACTTTC
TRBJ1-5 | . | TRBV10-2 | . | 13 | CASRTDGNQPQHF | TGCGCCAGCAGGACAGATGGCAATCAGCCCCAGCATTTT
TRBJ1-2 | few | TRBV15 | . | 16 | CATSREPDGKNYGYTF | TGTGCCACCAGCAGGGAACCGGACGGAAAGAACTATGGCTACACCTTC
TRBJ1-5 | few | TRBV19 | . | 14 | CASSTGQGNQPQHF | TGTGCCAGTAGTACCGGCCAGGGCAATCAGCCCCAGCATTTT
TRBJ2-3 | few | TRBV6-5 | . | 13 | CASSRRSSDTQYF | TGTGCCAGCAGTCGTCGGTCGTCTGATACGCAGTATTTT
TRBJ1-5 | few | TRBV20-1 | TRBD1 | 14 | CSASLRGGRQPQHF | TGCAGTGCTAGTCTGCGAGGGGGCCGTCAGCCCCAGCATTTT
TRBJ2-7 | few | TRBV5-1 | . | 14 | CASSLAKAPYEQYF | TGCGCCAGCAGCTTGGCAAAGGCTCCCTACGAGCAGTACTTC
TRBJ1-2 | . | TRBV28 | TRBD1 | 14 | CASRSGTETYGYTF | TGTGCCAGCAGGTCCGGGACAGAGACCTATGGCTACACCTTC
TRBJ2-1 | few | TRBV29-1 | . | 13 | CSASGTYYNEQFF | TGCAGCGCCTCCGGGACCTACTACAATGAGCAGTTCTTC
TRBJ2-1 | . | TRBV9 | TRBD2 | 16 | CASSVGGGRAYNEQFF | TGTGCCAGCAGCGTAGGGGGTGGGAGGGCCTACAATGAGCAGTTCTTC
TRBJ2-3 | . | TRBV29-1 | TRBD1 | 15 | CSVDVGQGAWDTQYF | TGCAGCGTTGACGTGGGACAGGGGGCGTGGGATACGCAGTATTTT
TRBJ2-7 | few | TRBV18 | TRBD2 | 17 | CASSPPGTSGTRYEQYF | TGTGCCAGCTCACCACCCGGGACTAGCGGAACCCGCTACGAGCAGTACTTC
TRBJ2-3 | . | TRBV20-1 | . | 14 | CSARDVGSTDTQYF | TGCAGTGCTAGAGATGTCGGGAGCACAGATACGCAGTATTTT
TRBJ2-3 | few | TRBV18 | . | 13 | CASSPPGSDTQYF | TGTGCCAGCTCACCCCCCGGGTCAGATACGCAGTATTTT
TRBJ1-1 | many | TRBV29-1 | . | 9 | CSGGSEAFF | TGCAGCGGGGGATCTGAAGCTTTCTTT
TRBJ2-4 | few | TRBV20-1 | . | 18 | CSARVRRGGPTPKNIQYF | TGCAGTGCTAGAGTACGGAGGGGGGGGCCGACGCCCAAAAACATTCAGTACTTC